This T cell receptor (beta chain) was recovered during a study of shared clonotypes between healthy human individuals. Study at large: The composition of the donors was two women and a few men aged 18 to 49. Broader study findings: Investigators collected only blood, and repertoires in tissues likely differ.

As concerns this clone: Its antigen is undetermined.

Authors' analysis steps: For the immunoSEQ data, sequences were junction-only without quality scores, so filtering differed. Here immunoSEQ multiplex PCR was the method, and the copy in TCRdb shows in-frame clones only, minus some. V and J calls and clone size are as listed in that table; D and trimming were resolved from the DNA. The table includes about half a million clones, roughly 80% detected once. The CDR3 contains 14 residues. Trimming cost V 7 bases and J 3 bases; bases outside gene matches: 7. Looked up from germline, CDR1 is WSHSY and CDR2 is SAAADI. Material: PBMCs. The TCR originated in a woman aged 40 to 55 in good health. Some clones in this sample may be carry-over from other donors' samples. The chain is built from TRBV10-2 and TRBJ2-7, with 9 bases aligning to TRBD2. The CDR3 here is CASKVAGEVYEQYF. In DNA, the CDR3 is TGCGCCAGCAAGGTAGCGGGAGAGGTCTACGAGCAGTACTTC.